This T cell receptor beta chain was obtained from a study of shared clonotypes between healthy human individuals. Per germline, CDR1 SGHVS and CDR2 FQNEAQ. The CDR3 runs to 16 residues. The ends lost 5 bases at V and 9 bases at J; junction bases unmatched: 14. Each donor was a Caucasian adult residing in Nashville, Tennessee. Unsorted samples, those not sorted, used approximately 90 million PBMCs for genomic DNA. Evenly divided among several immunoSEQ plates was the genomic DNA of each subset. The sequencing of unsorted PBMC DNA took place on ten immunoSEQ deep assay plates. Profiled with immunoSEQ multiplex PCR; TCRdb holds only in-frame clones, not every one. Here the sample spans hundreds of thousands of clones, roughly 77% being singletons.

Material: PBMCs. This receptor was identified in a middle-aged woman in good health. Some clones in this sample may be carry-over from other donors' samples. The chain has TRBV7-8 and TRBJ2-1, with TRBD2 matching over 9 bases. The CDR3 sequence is CASSPLSGSNHGEQFF. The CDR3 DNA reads TGTGCCAGCAGCCCCCTTAGCGGGAGTAACCACGGTGAGCAGTTCTTC.